These 9 T cell receptor beta chains originate from one sample sequenced in a study of T-cell reconstitution after alpha-beta-depleted transplantation in children. Unique molecular identifiers were used in preparing the TCRbeta library. Each CDR3 protein is one row after TCRdb ran MiXCR on the PCR reads. The sample has roughly 500,000 distinct CDR3 sequences; approximately 12% are singletons. The sequences come from PBMCs from the stem cell graft donor, collected from the stem cell graft. These receptor sequences come from a human donor who donated a stem cell graft to a child with combined immunodeficiency.

This clonotype was detected only a few times. The rearrangement links TRBV11-1 to TRBJ2-5, with no clear D. Trimming took 1 base from V and 5 from J, leaving 11 bases between them. The CDR3 extends over 14 amino acids. Germline CDR1 reads SGHAT; CDR2 reads FQDESV (reference sequence). CDR3 sequence (DNA): TGTGCCAGCAGCTTAGTTCCGGGTTGGGAGACCCAGTACTTC. It translates to CASSLVPGWETQYF.

This clonotype was seen ten or more times. The chain links TRBV20-1 to TRBJ1-6; 7 nucleotides align to TRBD1. J gave up 9 bases and V 5 bases, and 10 bases lay outside the gene matches. The CDR3 has 14 amino acids. The germline gives CDR1 DFQATT, CDR2 SNEGSKA (reference sequence). CDR3 bases: TGCAGTGCTCGGGGCGGCAGGGGGTTTTCACCCCTCCACTTT. Protein: CSARGGRGFSPLHF.

The chain uses TRBV6-2 or TRBV6-3 and TRBJ2-7; tentatively, D is TRBD2 (6 bases). CDR3 length: 14 amino acids. The V end was cut by 1 base, the J end by 0 bases, with 7 bases between. The germline CDR1 and CDR2 sequences are MNHEY and SVGEGT. CDR3 sequence (DNA): TGTGCCAGCAGTTACTACGGGAGCTCCTACGAGCAGTACTTC. This codes for CASSYYGSSYEQYF.

This clonotype has more than one count but fewer than ten. The chain combines TRBV12-3 or TRBV12-4 with TRBJ1-2; D not certain. V lost 6 bases to trimming and J lost 8 bases, with 16 bases between them. The CDR3 is 13 amino acids. CDR3 nucleotides: TGTGCCAGCAGCACCAATCAAATCGGAGGCTACACCTTC. This translates into CASSTNQIGGYTF.

This clonotype was counted ten times or more. The rearrangement links TRBV6-1 to TRBJ2-5; tentatively, D is TRBD1 (6 bases). The CDR3 length is 14 residues. The ends were cut back, 8 bases at V and 5 bases at J, with 18 bases in the middle. Germline V gives CDR1 MNHNS, CDR2 SASEGT. Here the CDR3 DNA reads TGTGCCAGCTGGAGCGGACAGACCTGGGAGACCCAGTACTTC. This translates into CASWSGQTWETQYF.

This clonotype came up many times. V usage is TRBV6-2 or TRBV6-3 and J usage is TRBJ2-2, with D possibly matching TRBD1 (6 bases). The germline gives CDR1 MNHEY, CDR2 SVGEGT. The CDR3 totals 16 residues. The ends were cut back, 2 bases at V and 8 bases at J, with 18 bases in the middle. CDR3 protein: CASSYGYTGHVGELFF. The CDR3 DNA is TGTGCCAGCAGTTACGGCTACACAGGGCACGTTGGGGAGCTGTTTTTT.

There are a few counts of this clonotype. CDR3 region: CASSVAGGLKDTQYF. The CDR3, as DNA: TGTGCCAGCAGTGTAGCGGGGGGGCTAAAAGATACGCAGTATTTT. The chain has TRBV28 and TRBJ2-3, with TRBD2 identical over 11 bases. The V and J ends lost 5 bases and 5 bases, in that order; junction bases with no gene match: 6. This CDR3 has 15 residues. CDR1 is MDHEN and CDR2 is SYDVKM in the germline V gene.

This clonotype was seen repeatedly, ten times or more. This rearrangement joins TRBV15 to TRBJ1-5; D is uncertain. This CDR3 contains 15 residues. V dropped 0 bases and J dropped 0 bases, with 6 bases sitting between them. Germline CDR1 is LNHNV and CDR2 is YYDKDF (reference sequence). CDR3: CATSRDVSSNQPQHF. The CDR3 DNA sequence: TGTGCCACCAGCAGAGATGTAAGTAGCAATCAGCCCCAGCATTTT. The variable domain in full, with the rest retrieved from reference TRBV15 and TRBJ1-5, is DAMVIQNPRYQVTQFGKPVTLSCSQTLNHNVMYWYQQKSSQAPKLLFHYYDKDFNNEADTPDNFQSRRPNTSFCFLDIRSPGLGDTAMYLCATSRDVSSNQPQHFGDGTRLSIL.

This clonotype came up many times. V gene TRBV27 combines with J gene TRBJ2-2; possible D gene TRBD1, 5 bases. Germline-derived CDR1 and CDR2 are MNHEY and SMNVEV (reference sequence). V lost 3 bases to trimming and J lost 7 bases, with 9 bases between them. This CDR3 region has 13 residues. The CDR3 protein is CASSFLGVGELFF. DNA for the CDR3: TGTGCCAGCAGTTTTTTAGGGGTCGGGGAGCTGTTTTTT.